This TCR beta chain was captured by sequencing in a study of blood T cells in healthy people across ages. Germline V gene lookup returns CDR1 LGHDT and CDR2 YNNKEL (reference sequence). Trimming removed 1 base from V and 3 bases from J; junction bases left unmatched: 7. The CDR3 spans 16 residues. Sample-barcoded 5' priming and a J-beta primer mix drove a second PCR of roughly 7 to 11 cycles. MiXCR was run by TCRdb on the 5' RACE reads, yielding one entry per CDR3 protein. The sample records 1,800,000 or so distinct CDR3 sequences, about 39% being singletons. The TCR originated in a human donor in good health. The rearrangement joins TRBV3-1 to TRBJ2-7, with 9 bases that match TRBD1. The sample consisted of blood. The CDR3 sequence: CASSQGLGTGFYEQYF. The CDR3 bases are TGTGCCAGCAGCCAAGGGCTCGGGACAGGGTTCTACGAGCAGTACTTC.